The 25 T cell receptor beta chains given below trace back to one sample, sequenced in a study of blood T cell repertoires in COVID-19. Method: immunoSEQ multiplex PCR; TCRdb's copy keeps in-frame clones and lacks some. The top ten hold over 4.5% of the sample, which has 50,000 to 65,000 clones, roughly 80% seen once. Material: peripheral blood. Receptors were obtained from a woman aged 55-70 years with acute or convalescent COVID-19.

The rearrangement joins TRBV29-1 to TRBJ1-5, with no clear D. Trimming shortened V by 6 bases and J by 3 bases, and 15 bases separated the two germline ends. The germline CDR1 and CDR2 sequences are SQVTM and ANQGSEA. This CDR3 has 14 amino acids. The CDR3 nucleotides read TGCAGCGTCTCGGTCAGCGATCCCAATCAGCCCCAGCATTTT. Translated: CSVSVSDPNQPQHF.

The sample holds one count of this clone. V is TRBV25-1 and J is TRBJ2-7; possibly TRBD1 for D (5 bases). The CDR3 loop spans 14 amino acids. Between the trimmed V and J ends, which lost 7 bases and 3 bases, there was a span of 16 bases. Germline CDR1 and CDR2: MGHDK and SYGVNS. Here the CDR3 reads CASTSTPQGYEQYF. The DNA for the CDR3 is TGTGCCAGCACCTCTACCCCTCAGGGCTACGAGCAGTACTTC.

This rearrangement joins TRBV10-3 to TRBJ2-1; TRBD2 matches 11 bases. This CDR3 is 15 amino acids long. Unmatched junction bases numbered 6, after V lost 2 bases and J lost 9 bases. CDR1 and CDR2 from the germline V gene are ENHRY and SYGVKD. The CDR3 region is CAISERSGRAIEQFF. For the CDR3, the DNA is TGTGCCATCAGTGAGCGTAGCGGGAGGGCCATTGAGCAGTTCTTC.

The chain recombines TRBV7-9 with TRBJ2-1, with D possibly matching TRBD1 (7 bases). This CDR3 has 16 amino acids. Trimming cost V 5 bases and J 0 bases, with 14 bases left between them. Germline V gives CDR1 SEHNR, CDR2 FQNEAQ (reference sequence). The CDR3 nucleotides read TGTGCCAGCAGCCCCAGGGGGGTGCACTCCTACAATGAGCAGTTCTTC. The encoded protein is CASSPRGVHSYNEQFF.

The chain combines TRBV11-2 with TRBJ2-7; D perhaps matches TRBD2 (6 bases). CDR1 SGHAT and CDR2 FQNNGV come from the germline V gene. The CDR3 loop spans 16 amino acids. The V gene lost 5 bases and the J gene lost 2 bases, with 19 bases spanning the gap. CDR3 loop: CASSPDGRGIPYEQYF. CDR3 DNA sequence: TGTGCCAGCAGCCCTGACGGGCGGGGAATTCCCTACGAGCAGTACTTC.

This clone was seen only once. The CDR3, as DNA: TGTGCCAGCTCACCACCGAGCGGCTGGGTTGAAGCTTTCTTT. Translating it yields CASSPPSGWVEAFF. The rearrangement uses TRBV18 and TRBJ1-1; D gene uncertain. The CDR3 totals 14 residues. The germline V gene has CDR1 KGHSH and CDR2 LQKENI. The V gene lost 0 bases and the J gene lost 7 bases, with 12 bases spanning the gap.

In its sample, this clone was seen a few times. This chain uses TRBV11-2 with TRBJ1-3; D gene unclear. Trimming took 0 bases from V and 2 from J, leaving 8 bases between them. CDR1 and CDR2 from the germline V gene are SGHAT and FQNNGV. The CDR3 has 15 residues. CDR3 region: CASSLDGVPGNTIYF. DNA of the CDR3: TGTGCCAGCAGCTTAGACGGGGTCCCTGGAAACACCATATATTTT.

This clone was detected once. The chain has TRBV19 and TRBJ2-7, with TRBD2 matching 7 bases. Germline V lookup: CDR1 LNHDA, CDR2 SQIVND (reference sequence). Trimming took 2 bases from V and 6 from J; bases not matched to a gene: 7. The CDR3 is 14 amino acids. The CDR3 DNA follows: TGTGCCAGTAGTATATTAGCGGGTGAGGGCGAGCAGTACTTC. This gives the protein CASSILAGEGEQYF. Variable domain in full (rest from reference TRBV19 and TRBJ2-7): DGGITQSPKYLFRKEGQNVTLSCEQNLNHDAMYWYRQDPGQGLRLIYYSQIVNDFQKGDIAEGYSVSREKKESFPLTVTSAQKNPTAFYLCASSILAGEGEQYFGPGTRLTVT.

This sequence joins TRBV2 and TRBJ2-7; D unresolved. This CDR3 contains 18 residues. Germline V CDR1 and CDR2: SNHLY, FYNNEI. Trimming left V 0 bases short and J 1 base short, with 19 bases between. The CDR3 DNA follows: TGTGCCAGCAGTGAAGCGCTTCGAGGTCGTACAAATTCCTACGAGCAGTACTTC. Protein: CASSEALRGRTNSYEQYF. The entire variable domain, with the rest obtained from reference TRBV2 and TRBJ2-7, is as follows: EPEVTQTPSHQVTQMGQEVILRCVPISNHLYFYWYRQILGQKVEFLVSFYNNEISEKSEIFDDQFSVERPDGSNFTLKIRSTKLEDSAMYFCASSEALRGRTNSYEQYFGPGTRLTVT.

This chain connects TRBV11-2 to TRBJ1-2, with D unresolved. The ends were cut back, 2 bases at V and 6 bases at J, with 7 bases in the middle. This CDR3 is built from 12 residues. Germline values: CDR1 SGHAT, CDR2 FQNNGV. The CDR3, as DNA: TGTGCCAGCAGCTTAACGGGGAATGGCTACACCTTC. This sequence encodes CASSLTGNGYTF. Full variable domain (missing parts from reference TRBV11-2 and TRBJ1-2): EAGVAQSPRYKIIEKRQSVAFWCNPISGHATLYWYQQILGQGPKLLIQFQNNGVVDDSQLPKDRFSAERLKGVDSTLKIQPAKLEDSAVYLCASSLTGNGYTFGSGTRLTVV.

The chain employs TRBV5-4 and TRBJ2-3; weak D call: TRBD2 (5 bases). CDR3 length: 14 residues. The V end was cut by 0 bases, the J end by 5 bases, with 10 bases between. Germline CDR1 reads SGHNT; CDR2 reads YYREEE (reference sequence). In DNA form, the CDR3 reads TGTGCCAGCAGCTTGGCAAAGGCGGGAGATACGCAGTATTTT. It yields the protein CASSLAKAGDTQYF.

CDR3 region: CASSQHAGASTDTQYF. The CDR3 DNA reads TGTGCCAGCAGCCAGCACGCAGGGGCCAGCACAGATACGCAGTATTTT. This chain joins TRBV3-1 (or the pseudogene TRBV3-2) and TRBJ2-3; TRBD1 might be the D (6 bases). V was clipped by 3 bases and J by 0 bases, with 13 bases between them. Germline V gene lookup returns CDR1 LGHDT and CDR2 YNNKEL (reference sequence). The CDR3 length is 16 residues.

V gene TRBV29-1 combines with J gene TRBJ1-1; 7 bases fit TRBD1. CDR1 and CDR2 (germline): SQVTM, ANQGSEA. Trimming removed 5 bases from V and 3 bases from J; junction bases left unmatched: 6. This CDR3 region has 13 residues. CDR3 nucleotides: TGCAGCGTTACGGGACAGCTTTACACTGAAGCTTTCTTT. Translating gives CSVTGQLYTEAFF.

The table lists this clone with a few counts. V gene TRBV18 combines with J gene TRBJ2-7; TRBD1 is a possible D gene (6 bases). V lost 6 bases and J 4 bases, leaving 25 bases between the germline ends. Germline CDR1 reads KGHSH; CDR2 reads LQKENI. This CDR3 spans 17 amino acids. The CDR3 here is CASSLGGAPGVGYEQYF. CDR3 bases: TGTGCCAGCTCCTTAGGGGGAGCACCCGGGGTCGGGTACGAGCAGTACTTC.

This clone was counted a single time. The chain carries TRBV5-1 and TRBJ1-2; 7 bases match TRBD1. CDR3 length equals 15 residues. Germline V gives CDR1 SGHRS, CDR2 YFSETQ. V trimming: 4 bases; J trimming: 4 bases; junction bases outside the gene matches: 10. CDR3 coding DNA: TGCGCCAGCAGCCCTGGACAGGCAGGAAGCTATGGCTACACCTTC. Amino acids: CASSPGQAGSYGYTF.

V and J are TRBV6-1 and TRBJ2-5; TRBD1 matches at 8 bases. Trimming cost V 4 bases and J 2 bases; bases outside gene matches: 18. The CDR3 length is 19 residues. CDR1 and CDR2 (germline): MNHNS, SASEGT. CDR3 sequence reads: CASSALGQGARFMQETQYF. The CDR3 coding sequence is TGTGCCAGCAGTGCCCTGGGGCAGGGGGCGCGATTTATGCAAGAGACCCAGTACTTC.

The gene calls are TRBV5-1 and TRBJ2-6; 8 bases map to TRBD1. CDR3 length: 18 residues. Germline loops: CDR1 SGHRS, CDR2 YFSETQ. The trim removed 4 bases at V and 0 bases at J, leaving 9 bases unmatched. The CDR3 here is CASSPSGTGRSGANVLTF. Written as DNA, the CDR3 is TGCGCCAGCAGCCCATCCGGGACAGGTCGCTCTGGGGCCAACGTCCTGACTTTC.

The CDR3 DNA reads as TGTGCCACCTCTTTACGAGGGAGATGGGAAGAGACCCAGTACTTC. It translates to CATSLRGRWEETQYF. The genes are TRBV6-5 and TRBJ2-5, with a tentative D call TRBD2 (5 bases). CDR3 length: 15 residues. V lost 10 bases, J lost 3 bases, and 21 bases lay in between. Germline V gene sequence: CDR1 MNHEY, CDR2 SVGAGI.

V and J are TRBV19 and TRBJ1-2; 7 nucleotides line up with TRBD1. The J segment lost 2 bases and the V segment lost 4 bases, leaving 7 bases of the junction unmatched. The CDR3 length is 15 residues. Germline CDR1 and CDR2: LNHDA and SQIVND (reference sequence). The CDR3: CASSTRQGLNYGYTF. Written as DNA, the CDR3 is TGTGCCAGTAGTACCCGACAGGGATTAAACTATGGCTACACCTTC.

The chain recombines TRBV3-1 (or the pseudogene TRBV3-2) with TRBJ2-5, with a weak D call TRBD2 (7 bases). Trimming took off 4 bases at V and 3 bases at J, with 12 bases between the two ends. CDR1 and CDR2 (germline): LGHDT, YNNKEL (reference sequence). The length of the CDR3 is 14 residues. The CDR3 coding sequence is TGTGCCAGCAGCCTTCGGGGGGCCAAAGAGACCCAGTACTTC. It specifies CASSLRGAKETQYF.

This clone was detected a few times. This chain connects TRBV12-3 or TRBV12-4 to TRBJ1-2; D unresolved. This CDR3 spans 12 amino acids. Trimming stripped 5 bases from V and 3 bases from J, with 7 bases between. CDR3 sequence reads: CASSGLYYGYTF. DNA of the CDR3: TGTGCCAGCAGTGGACTCTACTATGGCTACACCTTC.

The CDR3 DNA reads as TGTGCCAGCAGCAGGGGTCTAGCGGGGGTTGAGCAGTACTTC. Its protein product is CASSRGLAGVEQYF. This chain uses TRBV2 with TRBJ2-7; 10 bases line up with TRBD2. The germline gives CDR1 SNHLY, CDR2 FYNNEI. V dropped 6 bases and J dropped 7; count of bases not matched to a gene: 9. The CDR3 extends over 14 amino acids.

The chain recombines TRBV14 with TRBJ2-1; 11 bases map to TRBD2. After removal of 1 base from V and 7 bases from J, the junction contained 9 bases not matched to a gene. CDR3 size: 17 residues. CDR1 is SGHDN and CDR2 is FVKESK in the germline V gene. CDR3 residues: CASSQGRSSGGPNEQFF. The DNA of the CDR3 is TGTGCCAGCAGCCAAGGGCGGTCTAGCGGGGGGCCTAATGAGCAGTTCTTC.

This chain links TRBV3-1 (or the pseudogene TRBV3-2) with TRBJ2-1, with 11 nucleotides matching TRBD2. The CDR3 has 15 amino acids. J was trimmed by 3 bases and V by 4 bases; bases with no gene match: 2. The germline gives CDR1 LGHDT, CDR2 YNNKEL (reference sequence). As DNA, the CDR3 is TGTGCCAGCAGCCGTAGCGGGGGGGGCTACAATGAGCAGTTCTTC. Its protein is CASSRSGGGYNEQFF.

The chain is built from TRBV2 and TRBJ1-3; D possibly corresponds to TRBD1 (5 bases). Trimming cost V 2 bases and J 1 base, with 9 bases left between them. The CDR3 spans 15 residues. Germline V gene lookup returns CDR1 SNHLY and CDR2 FYNNEI. This CDR3 is CASSERRDSGNTIYF. The DNA for the CDR3 is TGTGCCAGCAGTGAACGCAGGGATTCTGGAAACACCATATATTTT. The whole variable domain, filled in from reference TRBV2 and TRBJ1-3, reads EPEVTQTPSHQVTQMGQEVILRCVPISNHLYFYWYRQILGQKVEFLVSFYNNEISEKSEIFDDQFSVERPDGSNFTLKIRSTKLEDSAMYFCASSERRDSGNTIYFGEGSWLTVV.